Listed here are 12 T cell receptor beta chains from one sample, sequenced in a study of regulatory T cells in long-lasting Graves disease. As to time point: persistent/refractory GD, antithyroid drugs over 5 years with positive TRAb. With RNA extracted from PBMCs as input, the TCR library was made. The authors built TCR beta libraries using iRepertoire HTBI primers and Arm-PCR of CDR3 regions. TCRdb passed the multiplex PCR reads through MiXCR, listing each CDR3 protein once. Of hundreds of thousands of distinct CDR3 sequences listed, 15% to 20% are singletons. The specimen was peripheral blood mononuclear cells (PBMCs), collected when the disease was refractory, from a patient treated with antithyroid drugs. The origin of the receptors is a female donor with Graves disease.

This clonotype was detected many times. A much larger clone sits a single nucleotide away, making a read error possible. The chain recombines TRBV3-1 with TRBJ2-7; D perhaps matches TRBD1 (5 bases). Deletions cut 6 bases from V and 2 bases from J, with 5 bases between. Germline CDR1 reads LGHDT; CDR2 reads YNNKEL (reference sequence). The CDR3 runs 11 residues. For the CDR3, the DNA is TGTGCCAGCAGAGGGGCCTACGAGCAGTACTTC. Its translation is CASRGAYEQYF.

The J gene is TRBJ1-1, the V gene TRBV4-2; tentatively, D is TRBD1 (6 bases). The germline V gene has CDR1 LGHNA and CDR2 YNFKEQ. CDR3 size: 15 residues. V was trimmed by 0 bases and J by 10 bases, leaving 18 bases between them. The DNA for the CDR3 is TGTGCCAGCAGCCAAGAGGAAATAAGGACAGCTGGAGCTTTCTTT. Translation: CASSQEEIRTAGAFF.

This clonotype appeared many times. The chain couples TRBV5-5 to TRBJ1-1; D is uncertain. Trimming pared 0 bases from V and 0 bases from J, leaving 12 bases between. CDR3 length equals 16 residues. In germline, CDR1 is SGHKS, CDR2 YYEKEE (reference sequence). CDR3 sequence reads: CASSLVDRYVNTEAFF. The CDR3 DNA is TGTGCCAGCAGCTTGGTAGACCGATATGTGAACACTGAAGCTTTCTTT.

Ten or more counts support this clonotype. V is TRBV12-3 or TRBV12-4 and J is TRBJ2-6; possible D gene TRBD2, 6 bases. V gave up 3 bases and J gave up 0 bases, with 9 bases separating them. The CDR3 contains 16 residues. CDR3 coding DNA: TGTGCCAGCAGTTTTCGGGGACTCTCTGGGGCCAACGTCCTGACTTTC. This gives the protein CASSFRGLSGANVLTF.

This clonotype was counted many times. V gene TRBV28 combines with J gene TRBJ2-3; D is unresolved. CDR1 MDHEN and CDR2 SYDVKM come from the germline V gene. The CDR3 loop spans 15 amino acids. Deletions cut 6 bases from V and 0 bases from J, with 13 bases between. The CDR3 here is CASRTWTASTDTQYF. The CDR3, as DNA: TGTGCCAGCAGAACATGGACGGCTAGCACAGATACGCAGTATTTT.

This clonotype appeared once. The chain has TRBV7-2 and TRBJ2-1; no firm D call. V lost 5 bases, J lost 7 bases, and 9 bases lay in between. Germline V gene sequence: CDR1 SGHTA, CDR2 FQGNSA. The length of the CDR3 is 12 residues. This CDR3 reads CASSQLYNEQFF. CDR3 in DNA: TGTGCCAGCAGCCAGCTCTATAATGAGCAGTTCTTC.

This clonotype has just a few counts. The chain has TRBV3-1 and TRBJ1-1; D uncertain. Germline CDR1 and CDR2: LGHDT and YNNKEL (reference sequence). The CDR3 extends over 13 amino acids. V was cut by 4 bases and J by 4 bases, with 10 bases left in between. For the CDR3, the DNA is TGTGCCAGCAGCCGAGCATTGAGCACTGAAGCTTTCTTT. Its translation: CASSRALSTEAFF.

This clonotype was counted only a few times. The CDR3 protein is CASSTGYPNEQYF. DNA of the CDR3: TGTGCCAGCAGTACAGGGTATCCTAACGAGCAGTACTTC. The genes are TRBV12-3 or TRBV12-4 and TRBJ2-7, with D possibly TRBD1 on 6 matching bases. V was cut by 5 bases and J by 5 bases, with 13 bases left in between. The CDR3 extends over 13 amino acids.

A note on this clonotype: A read error is possible here, since a much larger clone lies one base away. The genes are TRBV11-2 and TRBJ2-2; possibly TRBD1 or TRBD2 for D (5 bases each). The CDR3 loop spans 15 amino acids. In germline, CDR1 is SGHAT, CDR2 FQNNGV. The CDR3: CASSAGTSRTGEPFF. The CDR3 DNA reads as TGTGCCAGCAGCGCCGGGACCAGCCGCACCGGGGAGCCGTTTTTT. The full variable domain, completed using reference TRBV11-2 and TRBJ2-2, is EAGVAQSPRYKIIEKRQSVAFWCNPISGHATLYWYQQILGQGPKLLIQFQNNGVVDDSQLPKDRFSAERLKGVDSTLKIQPAKLEDSAVYLCASSAGTSRTGEPFFGEGSRLTVL.

The chain is built from TRBV6-5 and TRBJ2-2, with TRBD2 matching 8 bases. The CDR3 runs to 19 residues. After removal of 2 bases from V and 1 base from J, the junction contained 12 bases not matched to a gene. Germline V CDR1 and CDR2: MNHEY, SVGAGI. CDR3 bases: TGTGCCAGCAGTTACCGGGGTGTTAGCGGGATTCGGAACACCGGGGAGCTGTTTTTT. Encoded protein: CASSYRGVSGIRNTGELFF.

This clonotype has ten or more counts. This CDR3 reads CASRLLASEQYF. The CDR3 nucleotides are TGTGCCAGCAGATTGCTAGCGTCCGAGCAGTACTTC. The chain links TRBV5-8 to TRBJ2-7, with a weak D call TRBD2 (6 bases). Germline values: CDR1 SGHTS, CDR2 YDEGEE. The V end lost 5 bases, the J end lost 6 bases, and 12 bases lay between the germline ends. This CDR3 comprises 12 residues.

CDR3 DNA: TGCAGTGCTAGAGAGGACAGGGGGAAGCCCAACGTCCTGACTTTC. This gives the protein CSAREDRGKPNVLTF. The rearrangement links TRBV20-1 to TRBJ2-6; 10 bases agree with TRBD1. Trimming removed 0 bases from V and 8 bases from J; junction bases left unmatched: 4. This CDR3 comprises 15 residues. CDR1 is DFQATT, CDR2 SNEGSKA, per germline (reference sequence).